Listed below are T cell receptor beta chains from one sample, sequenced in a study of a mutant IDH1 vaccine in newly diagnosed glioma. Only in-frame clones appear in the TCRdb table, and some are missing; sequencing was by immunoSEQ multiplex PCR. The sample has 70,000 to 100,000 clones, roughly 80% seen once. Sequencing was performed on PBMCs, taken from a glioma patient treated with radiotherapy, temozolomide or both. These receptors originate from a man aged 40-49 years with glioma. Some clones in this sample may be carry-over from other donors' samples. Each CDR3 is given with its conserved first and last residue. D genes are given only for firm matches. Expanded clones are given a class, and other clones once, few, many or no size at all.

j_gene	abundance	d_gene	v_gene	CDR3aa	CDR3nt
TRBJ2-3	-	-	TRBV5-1	CATAIPGSTDTQYF	TGCGCTACCGCAATACCAGGGAGCACAGATACGCAGTATTTT
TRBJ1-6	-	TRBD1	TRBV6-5	CASTLIGTGVSPLHF	TGTGCCAGCACCCTTATCGGGACAGGGGTTTCACCCCTCCACTTT
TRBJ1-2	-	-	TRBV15	CATSPEGQYGYTF	TGTGCCACCAGCCCCGAAGGGCAGTATGGCTACACCTTC
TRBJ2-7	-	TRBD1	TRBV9	CASSAGGREQYF	TGTGCCAGCAGCGCAGGGGGCCGGGAGCAGTACTTC
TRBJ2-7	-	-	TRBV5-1	CASSESTPGYEQYF	TGCGCCAGCAGCGAGAGTACCCCGGGATACGAGCAGTACTTC
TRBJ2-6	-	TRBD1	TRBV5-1	CASSEGTVLKTGANVLTF	TGCGCCAGCAGCGAAGGGACAGTCCTCAAAACTGGGGCCAACGTCCTGACTTTC
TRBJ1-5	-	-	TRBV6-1	CASSEQGYSNQPQHF	TGTGCCAGCAGTGAACAAGGTTATAGCAATCAGCCCCAGCATTTT
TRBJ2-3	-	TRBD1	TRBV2	CASSRTGGITDTQYF	TGTGCCAGCAGCCGGACAGGGGGTATCACAGATACGCAGTATTTT
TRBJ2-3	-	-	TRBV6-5	CASSLGDTQYF	TGTGCCAGCAGTCTAGGGGATACGCAGTATTTT
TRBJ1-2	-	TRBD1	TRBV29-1	CSVLGTEVSNYGYTF	TGCAGCGTCCTCGGGACAGAAGTATCTAACTATGGCTACACCTTC
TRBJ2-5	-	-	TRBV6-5	CASTPHGGMQETQYF	TGTGCCAGCACGCCCCATGGGGGGATGCAAGAGACCCAGTACTTC
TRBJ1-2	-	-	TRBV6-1	CASSKTGIANYGYTF	TGTGCCAGCAGTAAAACAGGGATAGCTAACTATGGCTACACCTTC
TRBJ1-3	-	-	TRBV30	CAWASKGPPGNTIYF	TGTGCCTGGGCCTCTAAGGGCCCCCCTGGAAACACCATATATTTT
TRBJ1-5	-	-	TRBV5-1	CASSERGQSNQPQHF	TGCGCCAGCAGCGAACGAGGACAGAGTAATCAGCCCCAGCATTTT
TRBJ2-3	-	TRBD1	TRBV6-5	CASSTGTGGTDTQYF	TGTGCCAGCAGCACCGGGACAGGGGGGACAGATACGCAGTATTTT
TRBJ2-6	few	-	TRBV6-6	CASSYLSGANVLTF	TGTGCCAGCAGTTACCTCTCTGGGGCCAACGTCCTGACTTTC
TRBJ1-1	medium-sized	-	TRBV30	CAWRNTGSEAFF	TGTGCCTGGAGGAACACCGGGAGCGAAGCTTTCTTT
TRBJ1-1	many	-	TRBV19	CASSSQMNTEAFF	TGTGCCAGTAGTAGCCAAATGAACACTGAAGCTTTCTTT
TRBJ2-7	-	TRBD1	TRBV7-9	CASTGTGTTYEQYF	TGTGCCAGCACCGGGACAGGGACAACCTACGAGCAGTACTTC
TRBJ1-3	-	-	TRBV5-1	CASSPDGTGGTIYF	TGCGCCAGCAGCCCTGACGGGACGGGCGGCACCATATATTTT
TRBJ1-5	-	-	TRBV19	CASSIGEYQPQHF	TGTGCCAGTAGTATTGGGGAATATCAGCCCCAGCATTTT
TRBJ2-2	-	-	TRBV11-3	CASSGRDTGELFF	TGTGCCAGCAGCGGGCGAGACACCGGGGAGCTGTTTTTT
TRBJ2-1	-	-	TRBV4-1	CASSQEPSAYNEQFF	TGCGCCAGCAGCCAAGAACCCAGCGCCTACAATGAGCAGTTCTTC
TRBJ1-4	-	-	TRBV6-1	CASSEVFGDANEKLFF	TGTGCCAGCAGTGAAGTGTTTGGCGACGCTAATGAAAAACTGTTTTTT
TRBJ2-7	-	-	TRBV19	CATADSGKSYEQYF	TGTGCCACCGCGGATAGCGGAAAATCCTACGAGCAGTACTTC
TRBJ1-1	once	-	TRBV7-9	CASSFQETTSGAFF	TGTGCCAGCAGCTTTCAAGAGACCACCTCGGGAGCTTTCTTT
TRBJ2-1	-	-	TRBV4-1	CASSQSAGPVEQFF	TGCGCCAGCAGCCAATCAGCTGGACCCGTTGAGCAGTTCTTC
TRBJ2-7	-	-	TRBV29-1	CSVGGPFSEQYF	TGCAGCGTGGGAGGACCGTTCAGCGAGCAGTACTTC
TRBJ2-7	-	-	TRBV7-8	CASSLRLYEQYF	TGTGCCAGCAGCTTACGGTTATACGAGCAGTACTTC
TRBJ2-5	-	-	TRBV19	CASSDRWLQETQYF	TGTGCCAGTAGTGACAGGTGGTTACAAGAGACCCAGTACTTC
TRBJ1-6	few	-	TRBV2	CASKGESSYNSPLHF	TGTGCCAGCAAAGGGGAAAGCTCCTATAATTCACCCCTCCACTTT
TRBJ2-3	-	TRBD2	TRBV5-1	CASSLDAGGNYLHF	TGCGCCAGCAGCTTGGACGCGGGGGGGAATTACCTCCATTTT
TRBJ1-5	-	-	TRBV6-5	CASSSDSNQPQHF	TGTGCCAGCAGTTCTGACAGCAATCAGCCCCAGCATTTT
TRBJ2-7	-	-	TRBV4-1	CASSRGTSGLGIYEQYF	TGCGCCAGCAGCCGCGGCACGTCGGGACTGGGAATTTACGAGCAGTACTTC
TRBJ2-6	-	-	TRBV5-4	CASSPPDGANVLTF	TGTGCCAGCAGCCCCCCAGATGGGGCCAACGTCCTGACTTTC
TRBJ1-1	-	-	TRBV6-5	CASSYSRGGDTEAFF	TGTGCCAGCAGTTACTCACGGGGGGGGGACACTGAAGCTTTCTTT
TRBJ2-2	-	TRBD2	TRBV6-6	CASRGGANTGELFF	TGTGCCAGCAGGGGGGGGGCGAACACCGGGGAGCTGTTTTTT
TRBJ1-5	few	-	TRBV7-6	CASSLGLSQPQHF	TGTGCCAGCAGCTTGGGCCTCTCTCAGCCCCAGCATTTT
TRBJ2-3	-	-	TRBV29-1	CSARHPSTDTQYF	TGCAGCGCCAGACACCCTAGCACAGATACGCAGTATTTT
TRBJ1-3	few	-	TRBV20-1	CSGRTGNTIYF	TGCAGTGGTCGGACTGGAAACACCATATATTTT
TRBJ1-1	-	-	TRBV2	CASSPGLNTEAFF	TGTGCCAGCAGTCCCGGCCTCAACACTGAAGCTTTCTTT
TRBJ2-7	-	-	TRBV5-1	CASSLDLRTYEQYF	TGCGCCAGCAGTCTCGACCTAAGAACCTACGAGCAGTACTTC
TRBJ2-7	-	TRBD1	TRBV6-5	CASRRTGGVPYEQYF	TGTGCCAGCAGACGAACAGGGGGCGTCCCCTACGAGCAGTACTTC
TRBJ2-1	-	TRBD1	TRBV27	CASSWDRATYNEQFF	TGTGCCAGCAGTTGGGACAGGGCTACCTACAATGAGCAGTTCTTC
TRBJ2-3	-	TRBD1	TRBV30	CAWMGQASNTQYF	TGTGCCTGGATGGGACAGGCCTCAAATACGCAGTATTTT
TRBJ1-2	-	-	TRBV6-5	CATGGVGPNYGYTF	TGTGCCACTGGAGGCGTCGGACCTAACTATGGCTACACCTTC
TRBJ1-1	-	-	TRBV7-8	CASSLLAPIGGSNTEAFF	TGTGCCAGCAGCTTATTGGCCCCCATAGGGGGTTCGAACACTGAAGCTTTCTTT
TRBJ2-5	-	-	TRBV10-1	CASSESPSGQTQYF	TGCGCCAGCAGTGAGTCCCCCTCCGGGCAGACCCAGTACTTC
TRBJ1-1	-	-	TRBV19	CASSPSRGNTEAFF	TGTGCCAGTTCCCCATCGAGGGGGAACACTGAAGCTTTCTTT
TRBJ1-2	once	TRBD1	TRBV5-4	CASSLGQGLYGYTF	TGTGCCAGCAGCTTGGGACAGGGCCTCTATGGCTACACCTTC
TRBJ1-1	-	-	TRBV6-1	CASSEGGYGTTEAFF	TGTGCCAGCAGTGAAGGGGGGTATGGGACCACTGAAGCTTTCTTT
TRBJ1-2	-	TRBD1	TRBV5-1	CASSSGQEVGYTF	TGCGCCAGCAGTTCGGGACAGGAGGTGGGCTACACCTTC
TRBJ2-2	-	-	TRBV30	CAWSVQRAWNTGELFF	TGTGCCTGGAGTGTACAAAGGGCGTGGAACACCGGGGAGCTGTTTTTT